A single sample is the source of the 23 T cell receptor beta chains below, sequenced in a study of T cells after yellow fever vaccination (dated by TCRdb to about 2019). In the paper's terms, the treatment or condition label means: live attenuated yellow fever vaccine strain. Library construction relied on 5' RACE. TCRdb names Illumina HiSeq 2500 as the instrument used. TCRdb itself trimmed the public reads at Q25 with fastp, ran MiXCR and retained productive beta chains. Rows are unified per CDR3 protein, each entry keeping the most common DNA and genes. For this sample the table gives 240,000 or so distinct CDR3 sequences, of which roughly 7.2% were detected only once. Approximately 0.87% of the sample is taken by the ten largest. Specimen: CD4+ T cells sorted from PBMCs, collected 15 days after the yellow fever booster vaccination. These receptors all stem from a young man who received the YFV17D yellow fever vaccine.

The chain employs TRBV30 and TRBJ1-2, with 8 bases lining up with TRBD1. Germline V gene sequence: CDR1 GTSNPN, CDR2 SVGIG (reference sequence). The CDR3 loop spans 13 amino acids. With V trimmed by 3 bases and J by 10 bases, 10 bases remained unmatched. As DNA, the CDR3 is TGTGCCTGGAGACTAGGACAGGGTAGAGCCTACACCTTC. Translation gives CAWRLGQGRAYTF.

This clonotype was counted between two and nine times. The rearrangement joins TRBV7-2 to TRBJ2-1, with TRBD2 matching over 12 bases. CDR3 size: 19 residues. The V and J ends lost 0 bases and 2 bases, in that order; junction bases with no gene match: 8. CDR1 is SGHTA, CDR2 FQGNSA, per germline. The CDR3 is CASSLAGGASGRAYNEQFF. The DNA of the CDR3 is TGTGCCAGCAGCTTAGCTGGTGGGGCTAGCGGGAGGGCCTACAATGAGCAGTTCTTC. Using reference TRBV7-2 and TRBJ2-1 for the parts outside the CDR3, the full variable domain is GAGVSQSPSNKVTEKGKDVELRCDPISGHTALYWYRQSLGQGLEFLIYFQGNSAPDKSGLPSDRFSAERTGGSVSTLTIQRTQQEDSAVYLCASSLAGGASGRAYNEQFFGPGTRLTVL.

This clonotype has a count of ten or more. The rearrangement joins TRBV29-1 to TRBJ2-7; D may match TRBD1 or TRBD2 (5 bases each). Germline V gene lookup returns CDR1 SQVTM and CDR2 ANQGSEA. Trimming shortened V by 7 bases and J by 4 bases, and 11 bases separated the two germline ends. The CDR3 spans 11 residues. CDR3 nucleotide sequence: TGCAGCGGGGGGAAGGGGTACGAGCAGTACTTC. Translating gives CSGGKGYEQYF.

The chain combines TRBV4-3 with TRBJ2-1; D may be TRBD1 or TRBD2 (6 bases each). CDR3 size: 14 residues. V was pared by 2 bases and J by 7 bases, with 12 bases between. Germline-derived CDR1 and CDR2 are LGHNA and YSLEER. The CDR3, as DNA: TGCGCCAGCAGCCAACCCGGAGGGGGAAATGAGCAGTTCTTC. This encodes CASSQPGGGNEQFF.

This clonotype was counted ten times or more. The V gene is TRBV11-2, the J gene TRBJ2-1; 8 bases map to TRBD2. The CDR3 has 16 amino acids. The trim removed 5 bases at V and 6 bases at J, leaving 12 bases unmatched. Germline V CDR1 and CDR2: SGHAT, FQNNGV. In DNA form, the CDR3 reads TGTGCCAGCAGCGCCCCAGGGAGCGGGAGACGCAATGAGCAGTTCTTC. This encodes CASSAPGSGRRNEQFF.

This sequence joins TRBV7-9 and TRBJ2-1, with D tentatively TRBD1 or TRBD2 (5 bases each). Germline lookup yields CDR1 SEHNR and CDR2 FQNEAQ (reference sequence). V was pared by 0 bases and J by 7 bases, with 16 bases between. This CDR3 spans 16 amino acids. The CDR3 loop is CASSLAPGSEGNEQFF. Written as DNA, the CDR3 is TGTGCCAGCAGCTTAGCGCCGGGGTCCGAGGGGAATGAGCAGTTCTTC. Complete variable domain (other parts from reference TRBV7-9 and TRBJ2-1): DTGVSQNPRHKITKRGQNVTFRCDPISEHNRLYWYRQTLGQGPEFLTYFQNEAQLEKSRLLSDRFSAERPKGSFSTLEIQRTEQGDSAMYLCASSLAPGSEGNEQFFGPGTRLTVL.

This clonotype was detected only a few times. The chain employs TRBV6-2 or TRBV6-3 and TRBJ1-1; D is unclear. Germline CDR1 MNHEY, CDR2 SVGEGT. V was cut by 6 bases and J by 11 bases, with 16 bases left in between. The CDR3 runs to 12 residues. CDR3 sequence reads: CASSPRPLAAFF. CDR3 DNA: TGTGCCAGCAGCCCGAGGCCCTTGGCGGCTTTCTTT.

This clonotype was detected only a few times. The chain carries TRBV20-1 and TRBJ2-5; TRBD2 agrees at 13 bases. With 6 bases clipped from V and 4 bases from J, the junction kept 17 bases outside the gene matches. The CDR3 extends over 18 amino acids. Germline V CDR1 and CDR2: DFQATT, SNEGSKA (reference sequence). CDR3 DNA sequence: TGCAGTGCGACCACACTAGCGGGAGGGCCGAGGCGGCCAGAGACCCAGTACTTC. Translated, it gives CSATTLAGGPRRPETQYF.

This clonotype was seen only a few times. The CDR3 region has the DNA TGTGCCAGCAGCGACTGGGACAGGCAGAACACTGAAGCTTTCTTT. Protein: CASSDWDRQNTEAFF. This sequence joins TRBV9 and TRBJ1-1; 8 nucleotides line up with TRBD1. V lost 3 bases, J lost 1 base, and 5 bases stayed unmatched. The germline gives CDR1 SGDLS, CDR2 YYNGEE. The CDR3 contains 15 residues.

This clonotype was found many times. This chain links TRBV29-1 with TRBJ2-1, with D perhaps TRBD1 (6 bases). The CDR3 has 14 residues. Germline CDR1 is SQVTM and CDR2 is ANQGSEA. Trimming stripped 7 bases from V and 4 bases from J, with 17 bases between. CDR3 loop: CSATGGLRYNEQFF. The CDR3, as DNA: TGCAGCGCGACAGGCGGGTTAAGGTACAATGAGCAGTTCTTC.

In nucleotides, the CDR3 is TGTGCCTGGAGTGTACCACTTAGCGGGAGGGCTTACAATGAGCAGTTCTTC. Its translation: CAWSVPLSGRAYNEQFF. The chain links TRBV30 to TRBJ2-1, with TRBD2 matching 11 bases. This CDR3 region has 17 residues. V was pared by 0 bases and J by 4 bases, with 8 bases of the junction left unmatched. The germline gives CDR1 GTSNPN, CDR2 SVGIG (reference sequence).

This clonotype appeared many times. The V gene is TRBV29-1, the J gene TRBJ2-3, with a weak D call TRBD1 (6 bases). This CDR3 region has 13 residues. V was trimmed by 7 bases and J by 1 base, leaving 12 bases between them. In germline, CDR1 is SQVTM, CDR2 ANQGSEA. CDR3 sequence reads: CSEQAGGTDTQYF. The CDR3 nucleotides are TGCAGCGAACAGGCAGGGGGCACAGATACGCAGTATTTT.

This clonotype was observed a handful of times. This rearrangement joins TRBV5-4 to TRBJ2-1; the match to TRBD1 covers 9 bases. Trimming took 4 bases from V and 8 from J; bases not matched to a gene: 4. Per germline, CDR1 SGHNT and CDR2 YYREEE (reference sequence). This CDR3 is built from 13 residues. CDR3 sequence reads: CASSRTGVHEQFF. In nucleotides, the CDR3 is TGTGCCAGCAGCAGGACAGGGGTACATGAGCAGTTCTTC.

In this sample, this clonotype turned up a few times. This chain links TRBV7-2 with TRBJ1-1, with unresolved D. Germline assignment: CDR1 SGHTA and CDR2 FQGNSA. V was cut by 5 bases and J by 3 bases, with 13 bases left in between. CDR3 size: 14 residues. The CDR3 is CASSPRLRDTEAFF. Written as DNA, the CDR3 is TGTGCCAGCAGCCCCCGCTTGAGGGACACTGAAGCTTTCTTT. Supplemented by reference TRBV7-2 and TRBJ1-1, the full variable domain reads GAGVSQSPSNKVTEKGKDVELRCDPISGHTALYWYRQSLGQGLEFLIYFQGNSAPDKSGLPSDRFSAERTGGSVSTLTIQRTQQEDSAVYLCASSPRLRDTEAFFGQGTRLTVV.

This clonotype was seen only a few times. No DNA is shown, since the ends of the CDR3 on it are uncertain; the CDR3 is the one TCRdb lists. This chain links TRBV7-5 with TRBJ1-2; the D call in the table, TRBD1, was not verified against the DNA. TRBV7-5 is designated a pseudogene. The CDR3 is made up of 16 amino acids, end residues included. CDR3 loop: CISVPEAWGVNYGYTF.

The chain links TRBV5-1 to TRBJ1-1, with D hard to call. The CDR3 is 15 amino acids. Germline V lookup: CDR1 SGHRS, CDR2 YFSETQ. Trimming shortened V by 3 bases and J by 2 bases, and 14 bases separated the two germline ends. For the CDR3, the DNA is TGCGCCAGCAGCTATGACCCGGGGTATAACACTGAAGCTTTCTTT. Encoded protein: CASSYDPGYNTEAFF.

This rearrangement joins TRBV12-3 or TRBV12-4 to TRBJ1-2; D remains ambiguous. The V and J ends lost 3 bases and 5 bases respectively, with 16 bases between them. The CDR3 is 15 amino acids. CDR3 sequence reads: CASSFTPADVYGYTF. DNA of the CDR3: TGTGCCAGCAGTTTTACCCCGGCAGATGTTTATGGCTACACCTTC.

This sequence joins TRBV19 and TRBJ1-5; D is undetermined. This CDR3 spans 13 amino acids. Germline V gives CDR1 LNHDA, CDR2 SQIVND (reference sequence). V lost 8 bases to trimming and J lost 4 bases, with 12 bases between them. In nucleotides, the CDR3 is TGTGCCAGTCAACGGACGGTGAATCAGCCCCAGCATTTT. Its translation: CASQRTVNQPQHF.

This clonotype was seen more than once but under ten times. The chain combines TRBV6-2 or TRBV6-3 with TRBJ2-1; D is possibly TRBD2 (5 bases). CDR3 size: 16 residues. Germline V CDR1 and CDR2: MNHEY, SVGEGT. Deletions cut 5 bases from V and 4 bases from J, with 18 bases between. The CDR3 DNA sequence: TGTGCCAGCAGTCCCACCATTTCCGGGGTTTACAATGAGCAGTTCTTC. Its translation is CASSPTISGVYNEQFF.

The rearrangement links TRBV12-3 or TRBV12-4 to TRBJ1-1; unclear D gene. V was trimmed by 2 bases and J by 8 bases, leaving 15 bases between them. This CDR3 region has 14 residues. The CDR3 region has the DNA TGTGCCAGCAGTTTAATCAGCGGCCTGGTAGAAGCTTTCTTT. Protein product: CASSLISGLVEAFF.

This clonotype has a handful of counts. The chain employs TRBV7-3 and TRBJ2-7; TRBD2 is a possible D gene (6 bases). V was pared by 1 base and J by 6 bases, with 13 bases between. The CDR3 contains 14 residues. CDR1 and CDR2 (germline): SGHTA, FQGTGA. The CDR3 is CASSLIGGTSEQYF. CDR3 DNA sequence: TGTGCCAGCAGCTTAATTGGGGGGACCAGCGAGCAGTACTTC.

The sample holds a few counts of this clonotype. J is TRBJ2-1 and V is TRBV30; tentative D call: TRBD2 (6 bases). In germline, CDR1 is GTSNPN, CDR2 SVGIG (reference sequence). The V end was cut by 8 bases, the J end by 11 bases, with 16 bases between. This CDR3 contains 11 residues. The CDR3 DNA is TGTGCCCGCTACAGCGGGCGCCAGCAGTTCTTC. The encoded protein is CARYSGRQQFF. The full variable domain, completed using reference TRBV30 and TRBJ2-1, is SQTIHQWPATLVQPVGSPLSLECTVEGTSNPNLYWYRQAAGRGLQLLFYSVGIGQISSEVPQNLSASRPQDRQFILSSKKLLLSDSGFYLCARYSGRQQFFGPGTRLTVL.

In DNA, the CDR3 is TGCGCCAGCAGCTGGGGACTAGAAGATTACAATGAGCAGTTCTTC. Residues: CASSWGLEDYNEQFF. This chain joins TRBV5-1 and TRBJ2-1; 8 positions match TRBD2. The CDR3 covers 15 residues. The junction had 6 bases not matched to a gene; V was cut back by 3 bases and J by 4 bases. Germline V gene data show CDR1 as SGHRS and CDR2 as YFSETQ. The variable domain in full, completed from reference TRBV5-1 and TRBJ2-1, reads KAGVTQTPRYLIKTRGQQVTLSCSPISGHRSVSWYQQTPGQGLQFLFEYFSETQRNKGNFPGRFSGRQFSNSRSEMNVSTLELGDSALYLCASSWGLEDYNEQFFGPGTRLTVL.